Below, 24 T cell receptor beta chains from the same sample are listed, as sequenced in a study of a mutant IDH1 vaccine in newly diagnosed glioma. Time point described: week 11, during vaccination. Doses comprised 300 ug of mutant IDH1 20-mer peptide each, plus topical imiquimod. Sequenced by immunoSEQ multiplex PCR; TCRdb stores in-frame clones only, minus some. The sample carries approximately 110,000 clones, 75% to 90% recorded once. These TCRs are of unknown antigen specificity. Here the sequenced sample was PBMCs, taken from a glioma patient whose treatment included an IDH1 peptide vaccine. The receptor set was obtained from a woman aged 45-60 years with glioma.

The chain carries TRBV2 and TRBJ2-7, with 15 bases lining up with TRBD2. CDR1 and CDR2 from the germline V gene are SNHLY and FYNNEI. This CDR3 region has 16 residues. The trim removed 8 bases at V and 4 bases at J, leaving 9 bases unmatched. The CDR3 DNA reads TGTGCCAGCTTGGGACTAGCGGGAGGAAGCGGGTACGAGCAGTACTTC. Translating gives CASLGLAGGSGYEQYF.

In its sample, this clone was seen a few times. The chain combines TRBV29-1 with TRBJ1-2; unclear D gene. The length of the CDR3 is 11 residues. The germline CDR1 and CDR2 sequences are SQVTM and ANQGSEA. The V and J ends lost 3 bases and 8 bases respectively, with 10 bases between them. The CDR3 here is CSVEGSTGYTF. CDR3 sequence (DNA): TGCAGCGTTGAGGGAAGTACCGGCTACACCTTC.

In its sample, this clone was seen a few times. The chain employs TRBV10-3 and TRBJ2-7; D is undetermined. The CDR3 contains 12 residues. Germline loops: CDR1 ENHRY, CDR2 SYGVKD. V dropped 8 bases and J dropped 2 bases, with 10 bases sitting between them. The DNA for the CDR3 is TGTGCCATCGGCGCCAATCCCTACGAGCAGTACTTC. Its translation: CAIGANPYEQYF.

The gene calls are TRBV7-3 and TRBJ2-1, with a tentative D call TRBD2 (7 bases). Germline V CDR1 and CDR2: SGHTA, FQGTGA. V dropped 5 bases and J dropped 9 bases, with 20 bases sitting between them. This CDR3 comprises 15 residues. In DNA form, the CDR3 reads TGTGCCAGCAGCCTAGGGGGACTAACGGGGTCTGAGCAGTTCTTC. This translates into CASSLGGLTGSEQFF.

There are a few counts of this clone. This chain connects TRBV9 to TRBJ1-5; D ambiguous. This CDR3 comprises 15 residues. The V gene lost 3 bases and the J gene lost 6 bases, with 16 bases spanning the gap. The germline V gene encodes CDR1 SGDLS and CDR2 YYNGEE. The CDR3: CASSGSGRSSQPQHF. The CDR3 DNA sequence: TGTGCCAGCAGCGGGTCCGGGCGCTCAAGTCAGCCCCAGCATTTT.

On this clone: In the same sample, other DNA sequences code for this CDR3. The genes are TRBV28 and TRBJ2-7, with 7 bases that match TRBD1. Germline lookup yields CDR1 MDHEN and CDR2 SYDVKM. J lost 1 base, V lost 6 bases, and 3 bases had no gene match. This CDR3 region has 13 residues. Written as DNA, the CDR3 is TGTGCCAGCAGCCCGGGACAGTCCTACGAGCAGTACTTC. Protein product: CASSPGQSYEQYF. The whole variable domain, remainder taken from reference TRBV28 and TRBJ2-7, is DVKVTQSSRYLVKRTGEKVFLECVQDMDHENMFWYRQDPGLGLRLIYFSYDVKMKEKGDIPEGYSVSREKKERFSLILESASTNQTSMYLCASSPGQSYEQYFGPGTRLTVT.

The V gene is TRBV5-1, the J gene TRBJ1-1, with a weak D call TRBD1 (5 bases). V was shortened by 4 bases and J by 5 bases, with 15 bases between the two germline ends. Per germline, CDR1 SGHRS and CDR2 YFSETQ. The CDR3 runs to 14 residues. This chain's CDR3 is CASSPERGRTEAFF. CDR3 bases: TGCGCCAGCAGCCCGGAGAGGGGCAGGACTGAAGCTTTCTTT.

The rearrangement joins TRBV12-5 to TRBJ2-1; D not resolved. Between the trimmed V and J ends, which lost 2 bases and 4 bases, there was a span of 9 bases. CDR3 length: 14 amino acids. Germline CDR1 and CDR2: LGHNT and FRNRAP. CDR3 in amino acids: CASGLNGEYNEQFF. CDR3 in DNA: TGTGCTAGTGGTTTGAATGGCGAATACAATGAGCAGTTCTTC.

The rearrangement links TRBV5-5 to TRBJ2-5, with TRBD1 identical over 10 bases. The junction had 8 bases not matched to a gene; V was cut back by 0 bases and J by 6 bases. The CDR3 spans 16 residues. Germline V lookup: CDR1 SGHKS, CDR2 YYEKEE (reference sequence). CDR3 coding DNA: TGTGCCAGCAGCTTGGGAGGGACAGGGGCCAGGAAGACCCAGTACTTC. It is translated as CASSLGGTGARKTQYF.

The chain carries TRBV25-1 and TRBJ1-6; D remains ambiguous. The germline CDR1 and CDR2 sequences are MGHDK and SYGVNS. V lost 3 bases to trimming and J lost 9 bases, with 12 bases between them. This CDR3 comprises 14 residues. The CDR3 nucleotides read TGTGCCAGCAGTGATAAGGTGGTGGGTTCACCCCTCCACTTT. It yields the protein CASSDKVVGSPLHF.

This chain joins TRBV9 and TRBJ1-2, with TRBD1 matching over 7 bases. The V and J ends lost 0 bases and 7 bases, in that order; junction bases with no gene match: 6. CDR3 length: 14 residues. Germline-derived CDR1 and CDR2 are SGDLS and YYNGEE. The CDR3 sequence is CASSVGTRGSGYTF. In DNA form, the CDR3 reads TGTGCCAGCAGCGTAGGGACCAGGGGGTCTGGCTACACCTTC.

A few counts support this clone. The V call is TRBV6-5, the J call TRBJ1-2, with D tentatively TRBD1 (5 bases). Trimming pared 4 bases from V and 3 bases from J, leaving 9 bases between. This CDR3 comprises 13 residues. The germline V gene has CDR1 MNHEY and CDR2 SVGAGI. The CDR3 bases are TGTGCCAGCAGTTCGAAGACAGACTATGGCTACACCTTC. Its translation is CASSSKTDYGYTF.

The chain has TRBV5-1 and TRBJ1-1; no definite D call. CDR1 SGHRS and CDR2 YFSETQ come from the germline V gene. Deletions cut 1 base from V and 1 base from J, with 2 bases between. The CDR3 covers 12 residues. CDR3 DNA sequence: TGCGCCAGCAGCTTGACGAACACTGAAGCTTTCTTT. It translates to CASSLTNTEAFF.

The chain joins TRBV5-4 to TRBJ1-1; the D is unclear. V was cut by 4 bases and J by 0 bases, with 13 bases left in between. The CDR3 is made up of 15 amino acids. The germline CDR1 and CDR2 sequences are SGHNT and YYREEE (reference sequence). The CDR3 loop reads CASSPDGGLNTEAFF. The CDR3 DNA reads TGTGCCAGCAGCCCGGACGGAGGATTGAACACTGAAGCTTTCTTT.

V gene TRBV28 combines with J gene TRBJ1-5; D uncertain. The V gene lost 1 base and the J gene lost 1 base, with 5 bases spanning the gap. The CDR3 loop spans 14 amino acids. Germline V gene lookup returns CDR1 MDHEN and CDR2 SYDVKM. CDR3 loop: CASSLLGSNQPQHF. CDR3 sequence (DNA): TGTGCCAGCAGTTTATTGGGGAGCAATCAGCCCCAGCATTTT.

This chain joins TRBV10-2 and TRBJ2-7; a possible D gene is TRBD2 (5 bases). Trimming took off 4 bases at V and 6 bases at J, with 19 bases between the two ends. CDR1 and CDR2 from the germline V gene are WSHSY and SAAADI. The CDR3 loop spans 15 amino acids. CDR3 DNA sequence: TGCGCCAGCAGTGTCCTACTAGTTGGTCCCTCCGAGCAGTACTTC. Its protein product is CASSVLLVGPSEQYF.

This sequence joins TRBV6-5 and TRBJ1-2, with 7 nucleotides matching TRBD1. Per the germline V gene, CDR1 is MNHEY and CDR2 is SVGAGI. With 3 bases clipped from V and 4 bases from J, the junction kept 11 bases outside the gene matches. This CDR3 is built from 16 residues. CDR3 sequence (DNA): TGTGCCAGCAGTTATTCCCAGGGGGAAGTAAGCTATGGCTACACCTTC. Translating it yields CASSYSQGEVSYGYTF.

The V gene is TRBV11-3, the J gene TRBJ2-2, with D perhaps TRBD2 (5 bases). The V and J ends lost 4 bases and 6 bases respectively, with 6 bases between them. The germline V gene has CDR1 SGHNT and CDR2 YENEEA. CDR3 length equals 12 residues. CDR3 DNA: TGTGCCAGCAGCTGGGAGTCCGGGGAGCTGTTTTTT. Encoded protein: CASSWESGELFF.

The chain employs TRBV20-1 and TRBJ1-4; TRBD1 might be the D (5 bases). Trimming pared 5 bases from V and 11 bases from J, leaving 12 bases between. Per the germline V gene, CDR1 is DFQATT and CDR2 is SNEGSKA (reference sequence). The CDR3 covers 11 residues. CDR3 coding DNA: TGCAGTGCTCCTGGGGGTGGGAAACTGTTTTTT. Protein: CSAPGGGKLFF.

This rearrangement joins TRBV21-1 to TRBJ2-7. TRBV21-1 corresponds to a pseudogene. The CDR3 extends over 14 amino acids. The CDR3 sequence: CASSLRRRSYEQYF. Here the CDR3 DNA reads TGTGCCAGCAGCCTGAGACGTCGGTCCTACGAGCAGTACTTC.

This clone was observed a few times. The CDR3 DNA reads as TGCGCCAGCAGCTTTAAGGGGTCCACCGGGGAGCTGTTTTTT. This sequence encodes CASSFKGSTGELFF. This rearrangement joins TRBV5-1 to TRBJ2-2, with D possibly TRBD1 on 5 matching bases. The CDR3 sequence is 14 residues long. CDR1 SGHRS and CDR2 YFSETQ come from the germline V gene. V dropped 2 bases and J dropped 4 bases, with 9 bases sitting between them.

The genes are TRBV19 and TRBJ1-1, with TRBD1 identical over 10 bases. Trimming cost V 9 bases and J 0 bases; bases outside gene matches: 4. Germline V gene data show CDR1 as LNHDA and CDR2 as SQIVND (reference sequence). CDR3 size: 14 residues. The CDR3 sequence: CASLTGGMNTEAFF. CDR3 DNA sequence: TGTGCCAGCCTGACAGGGGGCATGAACACTGAAGCTTTCTTT.

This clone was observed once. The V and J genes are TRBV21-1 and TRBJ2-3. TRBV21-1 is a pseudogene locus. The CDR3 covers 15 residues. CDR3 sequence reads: CASSPGQVSTDTQYF. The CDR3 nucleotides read TGTGCCAGCAGTCCCGGGCAGGTTAGCACAGATACGCAGTATTTT.

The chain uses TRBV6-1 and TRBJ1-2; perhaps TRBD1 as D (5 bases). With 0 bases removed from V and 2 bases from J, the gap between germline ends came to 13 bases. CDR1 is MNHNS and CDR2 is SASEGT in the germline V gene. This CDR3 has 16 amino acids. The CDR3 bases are TGTGCCAGCAGTGAAGCGCTCAGGGTGACCAACTATGGCTACACCTTC. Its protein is CASSEALRVTNYGYTF.